A selection of T cell receptor beta chains follows, all from one sample in a study of OX40 agonist ivuxolimab in advanced cancers. The repertoire was sequenced with immunoSEQ multiplex PCR; TCRdb's copy has only in-frame clones and lacks some. This sample yields over 45,000 clones, of which 84% are seen a single time; 1.1% belongs to the top ten. The material was CD4+ or CD8+ T cells sorted from blood, obtained in a trial of the OX40 agonist ivuxolimab. Receptor source: an adult with an advanced solid tumor such as melanoma, head and neck, liver or kidney cancer. CDR3s include the opening cysteine and the closing phenylalanine or tryptophan. Fields, in order: J gene, clone size, D gene, V gene, CDR3 protein, CDR3 DNA. A D gene is named only where the DNA matches it firmly. Only some rows state a clone size, as once, few, many or a class for expanded clones.

TRBJ1-2	NA	TRBD1	TRBV28	CASSLVTGGHYGYTF	TGTGCCAGCAGTTTGGTGACAGGGGGCCACTATGGCTACACCTTC
TRBJ1-5	few	TRBD1	TRBV19	CASSIAQGANQPQHF	TGTGCCAGTAGTATCGCCCAGGGGGCGAATCAGCCCCAGCATTTT
TRBJ2-7	NA	NA	TRBV19	CASSIETRSEQYF	TGTGCCAGTAGTATCGAGACTAGATCCGAGCAGTACTTC
TRBJ2-5	NA	NA	TRBV9	CASSAVVGAQETQYF	TGTGCCAGCAGCGCCGTGGTGGGGGCACAAGAGACCCAGTACTTC
TRBJ2-2	NA	NA	TRBV2	CASGRDYLPGELFF	TGTGCCAGCGGCCGTGACTACCTACCCGGGGAGCTGTTTTTT
TRBJ1-2	NA	NA	TRBV6-5	CASSPNLPGRGYTF	TGTGCCAGCAGCCCTAACCTGCCAGGACGGGGCTACACCTTC
TRBJ2-7	NA	NA	TRBV28	CASSLEGSSYEQYF	TGTGCCAGCAGTTTAGAGGGGAGCTCCTACGAGCAGTACTTC
TRBJ2-1	NA	NA	TRBV19	CASSASLGVLYNEQFF	TGTGCCAGTAGTGCTTCATTAGGGGTACTATACAATGAGCAGTTCTTC
TRBJ2-5	NA	TRBD1	TRBV5-1	CASSRTGGETQYF	TGCGCCAGCAGCCGGACAGGGGGAGAGACCCAGTACTTC
TRBJ2-3	once	NA	TRBV7-6	CASSPRGGVSTDTQYF	TGTGCCAGCAGCCCTCGAGGGGGGGTTAGCACAGATACGCAGTATTTT
TRBJ2-1	NA	TRBD2	TRBV7-3	CASSPRWSGGRAGSEQFF	TGTGCCAGCAGCCCCCGCTGGAGCGGGGGGCGGGCCGGTAGTGAGCAGTTCTTC
TRBJ1-1	NA	NA	TRBV5-4	CASSLGGRGTEAFF	TGTGCCAGCAGCTTGGGGGGCAGGGGCACTGAAGCTTTCTTT
TRBJ2-1	NA	TRBD2	TRBV4-2	CASSQPGLAGNEQFF	TGTGCCAGCAGCCAACCGGGACTAGCGGGTAATGAGCAGTTCTTC
TRBJ2-6	NA	NA	TRBV15	CATSREGGGFGGANVLTF	TGTGCCACCAGCAGAGAGGGGGGAGGATTTGGTGGGGCCAACGTCCTGACTTTC